This section outlines one TCR beta chain sequence together with its context. As yet, its antigen is unknown. CDR1 and CDR2 (germline): SGHNT, YYREEE (reference sequence). With 0 bases clipped from V and 5 bases from J, the junction kept 11 bases outside the gene matches. CDR3 length equals 17 residues. This entry comes from a study of cytomegalovirus exposure and HLA in healthy donors. Study results and caveats: Researchers left out some V segments, among them TRBV6-2 and TRBV6-3, as indistinguishable. CMV serostatus was the sole immune exposure information available. Follow-up analysis later connected one missense variant in DCLRE1C with trimming of TCR beta V- and J-genes.

The PCR made use of 60 Vbeta and 13 Jbeta primers. Generated by immunoSEQ multiplex PCR, the TCRdb table keeps only in-frame clones and is missing some. The profile shows some 120,000 clones, roughly 77% of them singletons. The receptor's source is a woman in her 30s in good health and CMV-seronegative. V usage is TRBV5-4 and J usage is TRBJ2-5, with TRBD2 matching over 9 bases. Sequenced: PBMCs. The CDR3 is CASSLAPGGGAWETQYF. In DNA form, the CDR3 reads TGTGCCAGCAGCTTGGCACCCGGCGGGGGGGCCTGGGAGACCCAGTACTTC. The full variable domain, in which reference TRBV5-4 and TRBJ2-5 provide the parts outside the CDR3, is ETGVTQSPTHLIKTRGQQVTLRCSSQSGHNTVSWYQQALGQGPQFIFQYYREEENGRGNFPPRFSGLQFPNYSSELNVNALELDDSALYLCASSLAPGGGAWETQYFGPGTRLLVL.